These 23 T cell receptor beta chains originate from one sample sequenced in a study of CD8 T cells in Susac syndrome. Random hexamers were used to reverse transcribe about 0.45 to 1 ug of RNA. TCRdb redid the calling of the immunoSEQ multiplex PCR reads with MiXCR, one entry per CDR3 protein. The sample contains under 200,000 distinct CDR3 sequences, over 85% of which appear only once. Sequencing was carried out using CD4+ T cells from PBMCs. All receptors come from a human donor in good health.

DNA for the CDR3: TGCAGCGTTGTGGGGTTGAGGGGAGTGGATACGCAGTATTTT. Protein product: CSVVGLRGVDTQYF. This sequence joins TRBV29-1 and TRBJ2-3; TRBD1 or TRBD2 may be the D gene (5 bases each). Germline V CDR1 and CDR2: SQVTM, ANQGSEA. This CDR3 has 14 amino acids. V lost 4 bases to trimming and J lost 6 bases, with 17 bases between them.

The genes are TRBV4-3 and TRBJ2-7; D unresolved. The CDR3 runs 15 residues. Trimming took 0 bases from V and 0 from J, leaving 9 bases between them. Per germline, CDR1 LGHNA and CDR2 YSLEER. The CDR3 DNA follows: TGCGCCAGCAGCCAAGAAGCCCAGATCTCCTACGAGCAGTACTTC. This codes for CASSQEAQISYEQYF.

The genes are TRBV30 and TRBJ1-1; 9 bases are a match to TRBD1. Germline V CDR1 and CDR2: GTSNPN, SVGIG (reference sequence). Trimming cost V 3 bases and J 7 bases; bases outside gene matches: 9. This CDR3 has 14 amino acids. In DNA form, the CDR3 reads TGTGCCTGGAGGGGACAGGGAAGAGTGTTTGAAGCTTTCTTT. Translating gives CAWRGQGRVFEAFF. The full variable domain, in which reference TRBV30 and TRBJ1-1 provide the parts outside the CDR3, is SQTIHQWPATLVQPVGSPLSLECTVEGTSNPNLYWYRQAAGRGLQLLFYSVGIGQISSEVPQNLSASRPQDRQFILSSKKLLLSDSGFYLCAWRGQGRVFEAFFGQGTRLTVV.

The rearrangement joins TRBV29-1 to TRBJ2-3, with D possibly being TRBD1 (6 bases). Trimming took 3 bases from V and 6 from J, leaving 22 bases between them. CDR1 and CDR2 (germline): SQVTM, ANQGSEA. This CDR3 spans 16 amino acids. The CDR3 loop reads CSVDSLRGGPGDTQYF. The CDR3 DNA follows: TGCAGCGTTGATAGTTTGAGAGGGGGACCTGGGGATACGCAGTATTTT.

V usage is TRBV20-1 and J usage is TRBJ1-6; a weak D match, TRBD1 (6 bases). Germline V gives CDR1 DFQATT, CDR2 SNEGSKA (reference sequence). CDR3 size: 15 residues. The ends were cut back, 2 bases at V and 5 bases at J, with 13 bases in the middle. The DNA of the CDR3 is TGCAGTGCTAGAACCCACAGGGTTGATAATTCACCCCTCCACTTT. Translation: CSARTHRVDNSPLHF.

The chain couples TRBV12-3 or TRBV12-4 to TRBJ1-1; D is uncertain. The length of the CDR3 is 13 residues. The germline V and J ends were trimmed by 8 bases and 0 bases, with 10 bases remaining between them. CDR3 residues: CASGRLMNTEAFF. The CDR3 DNA follows: TGTGCCAGCGGGAGATTGATGAACACTGAAGCTTTCTTT.

The gene calls are TRBV2 and TRBJ2-1; 9 bases are a match to TRBD2. This CDR3 is built from 13 residues. V shed 11 bases, J shed 5 bases, and the junction held 7 bases outside the gene matches. CDR1 and CDR2 (germline): SNHLY, FYNNEI. CDR3 in amino acids: CARKGLANNEQFF. CDR3 nucleotides: TGTGCCCGCAAGGGACTAGCAAACAATGAGCAGTTCTTC. The full variable domain, in which reference TRBV2 and TRBJ2-1 provide the parts outside the CDR3, is EPEVTQTPSHQVTQMGQEVILRCVPISNHLYFYWYRQILGQKVEFLVSFYNNEISEKSEIFDDQFSVERPDGSNFTLKIRSTKLEDSAMYFCARKGLANNEQFFGPGTRLTVL.

V usage is TRBV27 and J usage is TRBJ2-7; 9 nucleotides align to TRBD1. The CDR3 consists of 13 residues. CDR1 and CDR2 from the germline V gene are MNHEY and SMNVEV (reference sequence). Germline trimming cut 6 bases from V and 2 bases from J; bases unmatched to any gene: 2. The CDR3 here is CASSGTGTYEQYF. Here the CDR3 DNA reads TGTGCCAGCAGCGGGACAGGGACCTACGAGCAGTACTTC.

The chain recombines TRBV3-1 with TRBJ2-5; 11 nucleotides align to TRBD1. V shed 3 bases and J 7 bases; nucleotides not matched to a gene: 16. The CDR3 is 18 residues long. From germline, CDR1 is LGHDT and CDR2 YNNKEL (reference sequence). The DNA of the CDR3 is TGTGCCAGCAGCCACACCGGGACAGGGGGAATACCATTGGGGACCCAGTACTTC. It encodes CASSHTGTGGIPLGTQYF.

The V call is TRBV20-1, the J call TRBJ2-3, with D uncertain. The V gene lost 3 bases and the J gene lost 1 base, with 5 bases spanning the gap. Germline assignment: CDR1 DFQATT and CDR2 SNEGSKA (reference sequence). The CDR3 totals 12 residues. The CDR3 DNA reads TGCAGTGCTAGGGCAGGCACAGATACGCAGTATTTT. It codes for CSARAGTDTQYF.

A single count supports this clonotype. V gene TRBV30 combines with J gene TRBJ2-5; 9 bases map to TRBD1. Germline-derived CDR1 and CDR2 are GTSNPN and SVGIG (reference sequence). There are 11 residues in the CDR3. V shed 5 bases, J shed 5 bases, and the junction held 0 bases outside the gene matches. The CDR3 DNA reads TGTGCCTGGGGACAGGGGGAGACCCAGTACTTC. Translated, it gives CAWGQGETQYF.

This chain links TRBV7-2 with TRBJ2-7, with TRBD2 identical over 8 bases. V lost 2 bases and J lost 3; bases outside the gene matches: 6. Germline V gene lookup returns CDR1 SGHTA and CDR2 FQGNSA. This CDR3 has 15 residues. The CDR3, as DNA: TGTGCCAGCAGCTTATCCGGGGGGGCTAACTACGAGCAGTACTTC. It codes for CASSLSGGANYEQYF.

V is TRBV7-9 and J is TRBJ2-5; D possibly uses TRBD1 or TRBD2 (5 bases each). This CDR3 has 15 residues. The V and J ends lost 3 bases and 7 bases respectively, with 18 bases between them. Looked up from germline, CDR1 is SEHNR and CDR2 is FQNEAQ (reference sequence). This chain's CDR3 is CASSFSTVVGVTQYF. In nucleotides, the CDR3 is TGTGCCAGCAGCTTTTCGACGGTCGTGGGGGTGACCCAGTACTTC. Together with reference TRBV7-9 and TRBJ2-5, the CDR3 gives the full variable domain: DTGVSQNPRHKITKRGQNVTFRCDPISEHNRLYWYRQTLGQGPEFLTYFQNEAQLEKSRLLSDRFSAERPKGSFSTLEIQRTEQGDSAMYLCASSFSTVVGVTQYFGPGTRLLVL.

J is TRBJ2-3 and V is TRBV6-2 or TRBV6-3, with a weak D call TRBD1 (8 bases). Per germline, CDR1 MNHEY and CDR2 SVGEGT. The CDR3 length is 15 residues. Trimming removed 6 bases from V and 7 bases from J, with 20 bases in between. The CDR3 here is CASSTLGQGGNTQYF. The CDR3 DNA is TGTGCCAGCAGCACCCTCGGACAGGGAGGGAATACGCAGTATTTT.

The CDR3 DNA sequence: TGTGCCAGCACCGGCGAAAATCAGCCCCAGCATTTT. This encodes CASTGENQPQHF. This chain joins TRBV12-3 or TRBV12-4 and TRBJ1-5; no clear D. The CDR3 has 12 amino acids. V lost 7 bases to trimming and J lost 4 bases, with 8 bases between them.

This rearrangement joins TRBV29-1 to TRBJ1-1; the D gene is possibly TRBD1 (5 bases). Trimming removed 7 bases at V and 3 bases at J, with 15 bases between. Germline CDR1 and CDR2: SQVTM and ANQGSEA. The CDR3 has 13 residues. The CDR3 DNA sequence: TGCAGCGCCCGAGGCGGGGGGTACACTGAAGCTTTCTTT. This sequence encodes CSARGGGYTEAFF.

CDR3 loop: CASSPKGRSSTDTQYF. The CDR3 region has the DNA TGTGCCAGCAGCCCGAAGGGGAGATCTAGCACAGATACGCAGTATTTT. V gene TRBV5-6 combines with J gene TRBJ2-3, with D tentatively TRBD1 or TRBD2 (5 bases each). The germline CDR1 and CDR2 sequences are SGHDT and YYEEEE. V shed 4 bases and J shed 0 bases, with 15 bases lying between them. The CDR3 has 16 amino acids.

This chain uses TRBV7-9 with TRBJ2-5; 7 bases match TRBD1. In germline, CDR1 is SEHNR, CDR2 FQNEAQ (reference sequence). V gave up 0 bases and J gave up 5 bases; unmatched junction bases: 3. This CDR3 has 14 residues. This CDR3 reads CASSLAGGMETQYF. In DNA form, the CDR3 reads TGTGCCAGCAGCTTAGCAGGGGGCATGGAGACCCAGTACTTC.

The table lists this clonotype with a count of one. The rearrangement uses TRBV2 and TRBJ2-5; a possible D gene is TRBD2 (5 bases). Germline CDR1 reads SNHLY; CDR2 reads FYNNEI. The V end lost 7 bases, the J end lost 0 bases, and 9 bases lay between the germline ends. This CDR3 has 13 amino acids. The CDR3 protein is CASMREYQETQYF. CDR3 DNA: TGTGCCAGCATGAGGGAGTACCAAGAGACCCAGTACTTC. Using reference TRBV2 and TRBJ2-5 for the parts outside the CDR3, the full variable domain is EPEVTQTPSHQVTQMGQEVILRCVPISNHLYFYWYRQILGQKVEFLVSFYNNEISEKSEIFDDQFSVERPDGSNFTLKIRSTKLEDSAMYFCASMREYQETQYFGPGTRLLVL.

V gene TRBV6-6 combines with J gene TRBJ1-5; possibly TRBD1 for D (5 bases). The CDR3 length is 13 residues. The germline CDR1 and CDR2 sequences are MNHNY and SVGAGI (reference sequence). The V gene lost 5 bases and the J gene lost 11 bases, with 16 bases spanning the gap. The CDR3 sequence is CASSPEGRVTQHF. The DNA for the CDR3 is TGTGCCAGCAGTCCCGAGGGACGTGTTACCCAGCATTTT.

V is TRBV6-5 and J is TRBJ2-3; no definite D call. V was pared by 0 bases and J by 2 bases, with 18 bases between. In germline, CDR1 is MNHEY, CDR2 SVGAGI. There are 18 residues in the CDR3. CDR3 DNA: TGTGCCAGCAGTTACTCGGCCCATACGTTTTTCCTCACAGATACGCAGTATTTT. This gives the protein CASSYSAHTFFLTDTQYF.

The V call is TRBV9, the J call TRBJ2-5; 9 bases fit TRBD2. The CDR3 is made up of 17 amino acids. Germline assignment: CDR1 SGDLS and CDR2 YYNGEE. Trimming at V came to 4 bases and at J to 2 bases, leaving 12 bases not matched to a gene. CDR3: CASSPRWGSGGQETQYF. The CDR3 nucleotides read TGTGCCAGCAGCCCCCGGTGGGGTAGCGGGGGACAAGAGACCCAGTACTTC.

The chain recombines TRBV3-1 with TRBJ2-5; D possibly corresponds to TRBD1 (5 bases). The germline V gene encodes CDR1 LGHDT and CDR2 YNNKEL (reference sequence). The CDR3 totals 13 residues. Trimming removed 5 bases at V and 2 bases at J, with 9 bases between. The CDR3 loop reads CASSVGPQETQYF. The CDR3, as DNA: TGTGCCAGCAGCGTGGGGCCGCAAGAGACCCAGTACTTC.